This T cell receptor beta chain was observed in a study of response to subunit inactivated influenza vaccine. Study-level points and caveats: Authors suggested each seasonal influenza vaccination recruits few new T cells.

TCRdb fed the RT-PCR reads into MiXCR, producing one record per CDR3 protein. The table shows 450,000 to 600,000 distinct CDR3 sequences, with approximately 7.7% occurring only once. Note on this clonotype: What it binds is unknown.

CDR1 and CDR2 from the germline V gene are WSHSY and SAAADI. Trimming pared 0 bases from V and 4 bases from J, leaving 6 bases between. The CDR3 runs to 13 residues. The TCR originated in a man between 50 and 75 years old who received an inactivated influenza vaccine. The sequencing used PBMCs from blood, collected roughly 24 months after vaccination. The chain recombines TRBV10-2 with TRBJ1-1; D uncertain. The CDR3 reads CASSESEGTEAFF. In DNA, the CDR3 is TGCGCCAGCAGTGAGTCGGAAGGCACTGAAGCTTTCTTT.